Listed below are T cell receptor beta chains from one sample, sequenced in a study of cytomegalovirus exposure and HLA in healthy donors. Profiling relied on immunoSEQ multiplex PCR, and the TCRdb table lists in-frame clones only, not all of them. This sample yields roughly 180,000 clones, of which around 85% are seen a single time; about a tenth belongs to the top ten. Material for sequencing was PBMCs. The receptors were gathered from a man aged 18 to 29 in good health and CMV-seropositive. The CDR3 runs from the conserved cysteine through the conserved F or W. The D gene is left open where the match is weak. Clone size is shown for a subset of rows, as once, few, many or a class of expanded clone.

TRBD1,TRBJ1-3,few,TRBV6-5,CASGTGGAGNTIYF,TGTGCCAGCGGGACAGGGGGCGCGGGAAACACCATATATTTT
.,TRBJ1-1,once,TRBV6-1,CASSTHPAGETEAFF,TGTGCCAGCAGTACCCACCCTGCGGGGGAAACTGAAGCTTTCTTT
.,TRBJ2-6,.,TRBV6-1,CASSGTVSGANVLTF,TGTGCCAGCAGTGGGACAGTCTCTGGGGCCAACGTCCTGACTTTC
TRBD2,TRBJ2-3,.,TRBV7-2,CASRRGGSTDTQYF,TGTGCCAGCCGGCGGGGGGGCAGCACAGATACGCAGTATTTT
TRBD2,TRBJ2-1,.,TRBV9,CASSVDGGDYNEQFF,TGTGCCAGCAGCGTAGACGGGGGGGACTACAATGAGCAGTTCTTC
TRBD2,TRBJ2-1,.,TRBV5-1,CASSLGLAGGYNEQFF,TGCGCCAGCAGCCTAGGACTAGCGGGGGGCTACAATGAGCAGTTCTTC
TRBD2,TRBJ2-1,.,TRBV5-1,CASSLPSGAYNEQFF,TGCGCCAGCAGCTTGCCCAGCGGGGCCTACAATGAGCAGTTCTTC
TRBD1,TRBJ2-7,.,TRBV7-6,CASSLGDRAEQYF,TGTGCCAGCAGCTTAGGGGACAGGGCCGAGCAGTACTTC
TRBD2,TRBJ2-3,.,TRBV14,CASSQLAGPTDTQYF,TGTGCCAGCAGCCAACTAGCGGGGCCCACAGATACGCAGTATTTT
TRBD1,TRBJ1-6,.,TRBV5-8,CASSLEAGGSPLHF,TGTGCCAGCAGCTTGGAGGCAGGGGGTTCACCCCTCCACTTT
.,TRBJ1-5,.,TRBV15,CATSRERNQPQHF,TGTGCCACCAGCAGAGAGCGGAATCAGCCCCAGCATTTT
TRBD1,TRBJ1-2,.,TRBV27,CASSLSRGLYGYTF,TGTGCCAGCAGTTTATCAAGGGGGCTATATGGCTACACCTTC
TRBD1,TRBJ1-6,once,TRBV18,CASSKDRVNSPLHF,TGTGCCAGCTCAAAAGACAGGGTTAATTCACCCCTCCACTTT
TRBD2,TRBJ2-5,once,TRBV9,CASSVSSGGVETQYF,TGTGCCAGCAGCGTATCTAGCGGGGGAGTGGAGACCCAGTACTTC
.,TRBJ1-1,.,TRBV5-1,CASSLATGTMNTEAFF,TGCGCCAGCAGCTTGGCAACCGGGACAATGAACACTGAAGCTTTCTTT
.,TRBJ2-7,few,TRBV7-2,CASSPRVRDEQYF,TGTGCCAGCAGCCCCCGCGTCCGGGATGAGCAGTACTTC
TRBD1,TRBJ2-5,.,TRBV7-6,CASSLWTGGVRETQYF,TGTGCCAGCAGCTTGTGGACAGGGGGCGTGAGGGAGACCCAGTACTTC
.,TRBJ1-2,.,TRBV6-5,CASSSVWGDYGYTF,TGTGCCAGCAGTTCCGTATGGGGGGACTATGGCTACACCTTC